Given below is one T cell receptor (beta chain) in context. The CDR3 runs to 15 residues. These data originate in a study of blood T cells in healthy people across ages. For the second PCR, which ran for roughly 6 to 12 cycles, a sample-barcoded 5' primer and a J-beta primer mix were used. TCRdb used MiXCR to reprocess the 5' RACE reads, holding one entry per CDR3 protein. Of 700,000 to 900,000 distinct CDR3 sequences in the sample, about 55% were seen once. The sequence derives from a man of 80 years or more in good health. The sample comprised blood. The chain combines TRBV21-1 with TRBJ2-3; the table names TRBD1, a call not compared with the DNA. TRBV21-1 is annotated as a pseudogene. CDR3 protein: CASTGQGPGGRYAYF. CDR3 nucleotide sequence: TGTGCCAGCACCGGACAGGGACCGGGTGGAAGATACGCGTATTTT.